What follows are 9 T cell receptor beta chains derived from one specimen sequenced in a study of a mutant IDH1 vaccine in newly diagnosed glioma. The time point denotes: week 11, during vaccination. The content of each vaccine dose was 300 ug of mutant IDH1 20-mer peptide, and topical imiquimod accompanied it. What these receptors recognize is not known. Repertoires were generated with immunoSEQ multiplex PCR, while TCRdb's copy carries only in-frame clones and drops some. This table has some 26,000 clones, under 80% appearing once. This material consisted of peripheral blood mononuclear cells (PBMCs), taken from a glioma patient whose treatment included an IDH1 peptide vaccine. These receptors were collected from a man aged 18 to 29 with glioma. Some clones in this sample may be carry-over from other donors' samples.

This clone was observed a handful of times. The rearrangement links TRBV4-3 to TRBJ2-2; perhaps TRBD1 as D (6 bases). Deletions cut 6 bases from V and 2 bases from J, with 10 bases between. This CDR3 region has 14 residues. Looked up from germline, CDR1 is LGHNA and CDR2 is YSLEER. CDR3 DNA sequence: TGCGCCAGCAGAAGGACAGAAAACACCGGGGAGCTGTTTTTT. Translation gives CASRRTENTGELFF.

The chain couples TRBV5-1 to TRBJ2-2; D call uncertain. V was pared by 5 bases and J by 1 base, with 12 bases between. Germline V gives CDR1 SGHRS, CDR2 YFSETQ. The CDR3 covers 15 residues. This CDR3 is CASSMSTVNTGELFF. The CDR3, as DNA: TGCGCCAGCAGTATGTCGACCGTGAACACCGGGGAGCTGTTTTTT.

The chain combines TRBV5-1 with TRBJ2-7; D is possibly TRBD1 or TRBD2 (5 bases each). The CDR3 loop spans 12 amino acids. The germline V gene has CDR1 SGHRS and CDR2 YFSETQ. The V end lost 2 bases, the J end lost 4 bases, and 7 bases lay between the germline ends. CDR3 bases: TGCGCCAGCAGCTTTGAGGGGTACGAGCAGTACTTC. Its translation is CASSFEGYEQYF.

This chain connects TRBV4-2 to TRBJ1-1; no reliable D call. V was pared by 0 bases and J by 5 bases, with 13 bases between. The CDR3 has 15 amino acids. Per the germline V gene, CDR1 is LGHNA and CDR2 is YNFKEQ. CDR3 residues: CASSQDNVRNTEAFF. DNA for the CDR3: TGTGCCAGCAGCCAAGATAATGTGCGGAATACTGAAGCTTTCTTT.

The table lists this clone with a few counts. The chain recombines TRBV20-1 with TRBJ1-2; D is perhaps TRBD1 (5 bases). Germline loops: CDR1 DFQATT, CDR2 SNEGSKA (reference sequence). Trimming cost V 6 bases and J 6 bases, with 11 bases left between them. The CDR3 has 11 residues. For the CDR3, the DNA is TGCAGTGCCGCAGGGTTGGATGGCTACACCTTC. The encoded protein is CSAAGLDGYTF.

The CDR3, as DNA: TGTGCCAGCAGTGCACCTGATGAAGTCACAGATACGCAGTATTTT. Its translation is CASSAPDEVTDTQYF. This chain connects TRBV25-1 to TRBJ2-3, with D hard to call. Germline CDR1 MGHDK, CDR2 SYGVNS. The V end lost 4 bases, the J end lost 2 bases, and 13 bases lay between the germline ends. This CDR3 has 15 amino acids.

J is TRBJ2-1 and V is TRBV5-1; the D is unclear. This CDR3 is 10 amino acids long. Looked up from germline, CDR1 is SGHRS and CDR2 is YFSETQ. The V and J ends lost 5 bases and 8 bases respectively, with 5 bases between them. CDR3 region: CASRGHEQFF. As DNA, the CDR3 is TGCGCCAGCAGGGGTCATGAGCAGTTCTTC.

The V gene is TRBV18, the J gene TRBJ2-7; TRBD2 is a possible D gene (5 bases). V was trimmed by 3 bases and J by 2 bases, leaving 5 bases between them. Germline CDR1 KGHSH, CDR2 LQKENI. The CDR3 is 12 residues long. The CDR3 is CASSPRAYEQYF. In DNA form, the CDR3 reads TGTGCCAGCTCACCGCGGGCCTACGAGCAGTACTTC. Combining the CDR3 with reference TRBV18 and TRBJ2-7 gives the whole variable domain NAGVMQNPRHLVRRRGQEARLRCSPMKGHSHVYWYRQLPEEGLKFMVYLQKENIIDESGMPKERFSAEFPKEGPSILRIQQVVRGDSAAYFCASSPRAYEQYFGPGTRLTVT.

The rearrangement uses TRBV7-2 and TRBJ2-7; D might be TRBD1 (7 bases). CDR1 is SGHTA, CDR2 FQGNSA, per germline. The CDR3 is made up of 15 amino acids. V lost 4 bases and J lost 3, with 16 bases in between. The CDR3, as DNA: TGTGCCAGCAGCTCCCAGGGGGGACGCTACTACGAGCAGTACTTC. Encoded protein: CASSSQGGRYYEQYF.